A single T cell receptor (beta chain) is shown here with its context. The V and J ends lost 5 bases and 3 bases, in that order; junction bases with no gene match: 5. Germline assignment: CDR1 LGHDT and CDR2 YNNKEL (reference sequence). The CDR3 length is 16 residues. This sample was taken from a study of T cells in Graves' hyperthyroidism and ophthalmopathy. Newly diagnosed patients aged 18 to 65 had hyperthyroidism of under 2 months' duration. Exclusion criteria comprised uncontrolled infection, other autoimmune disease, pregnancy or lactation. Researchers amplified the TCR beta CDR3 regions from RNA transcripts. HTBI primers were employed in a first-round RT-PCR of the TCR CDR3. A single record per CDR3 protein comes from TCRdb applying MiXCR to the multiplex PCR reads. This sample yields about 340,000 distinct CDR3 sequences, of which around a sixth are seen a single time; about 53% belongs to the top ten.

The chain links TRBV3-1 to TRBJ2-2; 11 bases fit TRBD2. Sequencing input: blood. This TCR was sampled from a woman aged 45-59 years with Graves' hyperthyroidism. Written as DNA, the CDR3 is TGTGCCAGCAGCTTTAGCGGGAGGGGGGACACCGGGGAGCTGTTTTTT. Its protein product is CASSFSGRGDTGELFF.